This T cell receptor (beta chain) appears in the sequencing data of a study of cytomegalovirus exposure and HLA in healthy donors. After removal of 3 bases from V and 11 bases from J, the junction contained 7 bases not matched to a gene. Per germline, CDR1 MNHNS and CDR2 SASEGT. The CDR3 covers 13 residues. Study-wide points: There were some public TCRs occurring in many donors, but most TCR sequences were rare.

A remark on this clone: Its target is unknown.

Repertoires were generated with immunoSEQ multiplex PCR, while TCRdb's copy carries only in-frame clones and drops some. The table shows some 310,000 clones, with approximately 88% occurring only once. The clonotype comes from a man aged 30-40 years in good health and CMV-seronegative. The V and J genes are TRBV6-1 and TRBJ1-1; 9 bases are shared with TRBD1. Sequencing input: PBMCs. The CDR3 sequence: CASSDLQGAPAFF. CDR3 sequence (DNA): TGTGCCAGCAGTGACCTACAGGGGGCACCGGCTTTCTTT.